This T cell receptor (beta chain) comes out of a study of cytotoxic CD8 clonotypes in ibrutinib-treated CLL. This table comes from immunoSEQ multiplex PCR, and its TCRdb copy is limited to in-frame clones, with some not included. Seen here are about 300,000 clones, around 69% observed once, and the top ten hold approximately 5.1%. Germline V gene lookup returns CDR1 SGDLS and CDR2 YYNGEE. Trimming shortened V by 4 bases and J by 3 bases, and 17 bases separated the two germline ends. The CDR3 is 15 residues long. This receptor was taken from a human donor with chronic lymphocytic leukemia. The input for sequencing was PBMCs, taken at disease progression, from a patient treated with ibrutinib. The V gene is TRBV9, the J gene TRBJ2-7, with D perhaps given as TRBD1 or TRBD2 (6 bases each). Written as DNA, the CDR3 is TGTGCCAGCAGCCCAGGAGGGGGACAACTCTACGAGCAGTACTTC. The encoded protein is CASSPGGGQLYEQYF.